The 27 T cell receptor beta chains given below trace back to one sample, sequenced in a study of human T cells and chemical hapten exposure. Noted time point: pre-sensitization, week 0. The treatment is: therapeutic diphenylcyclopropenone sensitization with weekly scalp DPC. Whole blood that had not been fractionated was the source of extracted total RNA. Each CDR3 protein is one row after TCRdb ran MiXCR on the RACE reads. The data contain almost 35,000 distinct CDR3 sequences, around a tenth of them singletons. Sequences were derived from whole blood, sampled in connection with sensitization to the hapten diphenylcyclopropenone (DPC). The receptor set was obtained from a man aged 50 to 60 with alopecia areata. Some clones in this sample may be carry-over from other donors' samples.

At least ten counts were recorded for this clonotype. The CDR3 is CASSRMSRDSGNTIYF. As DNA, the CDR3 is TGCGCCAGCAGCCGGATGTCCAGAGACTCTGGAAACACCATATATTTT. The chain employs TRBV5-1 and TRBJ1-3; no definite D call. The CDR3 extends over 16 amino acids. V lost 4 bases, J lost 0 bases, and 14 bases lay in between. CDR1 and CDR2 (germline): SGHRS, YFSETQ.

This clonotype was detected many times. The chain combines TRBV6-6 with TRBJ2-1, with D possibly TRBD2 on 5 matching bases. CDR3 size: 16 residues. The germline V gene has CDR1 MNHNY and CDR2 SVGAGI (reference sequence). The germline V and J ends were trimmed by 0 bases and 3 bases, with 12 bases remaining between them. The CDR3 spells CASSYSILAVYNEQFF. Written as DNA, the CDR3 is TGTGCCAGCAGTTACTCGATTCTAGCAGTCTACAATGAGCAGTTCTTC.

This clonotype appeared many times. V usage is TRBV27 and J usage is TRBJ1-5, with 8 bases matching TRBD1. Germline-derived CDR1 and CDR2 are MNHEY and SMNVEV (reference sequence). The CDR3 sequence is 16 residues long. V lost 6 bases and J lost 2; bases outside the gene matches: 9. The CDR3 protein is CASSRTGRIGNQPQHF. The DNA of the CDR3 is TGTGCCAGCAGCCGGACAGGGAGGATTGGCAATCAGCCCCAGCATTTT.

Many counts were recorded for this clonotype. The V and J genes are TRBV7-2 and TRBJ2-3; possible D gene TRBD2, 5 bases. Germline V gene data show CDR1 as SGHTA and CDR2 as FQGNSA. The V and J ends lost 6 bases and 0 bases respectively, with 16 bases between them. This CDR3 spans 16 amino acids. The chain's CDR3 is CASSPGAATSTDTQYF. The CDR3, as DNA: TGTGCCAGCAGTCCCGGAGCGGCCACTAGCACAGATACGCAGTATTTT.

This clonotype was detected many times. The chain employs TRBV4-3 and TRBJ1-6; the D is unclear. This CDR3 spans 15 amino acids. Per germline, CDR1 LGHNA and CDR2 YSLEER. V was clipped by 0 bases and J by 10 bases, with 13 bases between them. The CDR3 DNA is TGCGCCAGCAGCCAAGAACTCAGAACAAACTCACCCCTCCACTTT. This codes for CASSQELRTNSPLHF.

This clonotype was recorded at least ten times. V is TRBV4-2 and J is TRBJ1-2; 11 positions agree with TRBD1. V dropped 0 bases and J dropped 4; count of bases not matched to a gene: 1. Germline V gene data show CDR1 as LGHNA and CDR2 as YNFKEQ. This CDR3 is built from 15 residues. Here the CDR3 reads CASSQEGQGVYGYTF. In nucleotides, the CDR3 is TGTGCCAGCAGCCAAGAGGGACAGGGGGTCTATGGCTACACCTTC.

Details on this clonotype: This may stem from a read error, because a much larger clone lies one nucleotide away. This chain joins TRBV28 and TRBJ2-7; the D is unclear. Per germline, CDR1 MDHEN and CDR2 SYDVKM. This CDR3 spans 12 amino acids. CDR3 in amino acids: CVSKGLRYEQYF. The CDR3, as DNA: TGTGTCAGCAAAGGGCTTCGGTACGAGCAGTACTTC.

The chain links TRBV5-1 to TRBJ2-3; 8 bases are shared with TRBD2. Germline V gene sequence: CDR1 SGHRS, CDR2 YFSETQ. This CDR3 contains 15 residues. J lost 3 bases, V lost 5 bases, and 8 bases had no gene match. Written as DNA, the CDR3 is TGCGCCAGCAGTGAAGTAGCGGGAAAAACAGATACGCAGTATTTT. This sequence encodes CASSEVAGKTDTQYF.

This clonotype occurred a few times. The chain carries TRBV4-2 and TRBJ2-7; D gene ambiguous. Deletions cut 0 bases from V and 10 bases from J, with 10 bases between. Germline CDR1 is LGHNA and CDR2 is YNFKEQ. CDR3 length: 12 residues. CDR3 in amino acids: CASSQDETVQYF. The CDR3 nucleotides are TGTGCCAGCAGCCAAGATGAGACGGTACAGTACTTC.

This clonotype has ten or more counts. The chain couples TRBV28 to TRBJ2-5; D is unresolved. Germline V gene data show CDR1 as MDHEN and CDR2 as SYDVKM. V was shortened by 5 bases and J by 5 bases, with 15 bases between the two germline ends. This CDR3 comprises 14 residues. The CDR3 spells CASSQASRPETQYF. The CDR3 nucleotides read TGTGCCAGCAGTCAGGCGTCCAGGCCGGAGACCCAGTACTTC.

At least ten counts were recorded for this clonotype. The gene calls are TRBV11-2 and TRBJ2-7, with 10 bases fitting TRBD2. J was trimmed by 6 bases and V by 2 bases; bases with no gene match: 4. This CDR3 spans 14 amino acids. The germline CDR1 and CDR2 sequences are SGHAT and FQNNGV. CDR3 loop: CASSLLAGVGEQYF. In DNA, the CDR3 is TGTGCCAGCAGCTTACTAGCGGGAGTGGGCGAGCAGTACTTC.

Many counts were recorded for this clonotype. The CDR3 DNA sequence: TGTGCCAGCAGCTTAGCGGACTACTACAATGAGCAGTTCTTC. It translates to CASSLADYYNEQFF. This chain connects TRBV7-9 to TRBJ2-1; D is possibly TRBD2 (6 bases). The V end was cut by 0 bases, the J end by 3 bases, with 6 bases between. Germline CDR1 and CDR2: SEHNR and FQNEAQ (reference sequence). The CDR3 is 14 amino acids.

This rearrangement joins TRBV20-1 to TRBJ2-5; D unresolved. This CDR3 spans 12 amino acids. The V gene's germline CDR1 is DFQATT and CDR2 SNEGSKA (reference sequence). The V end lost 1 base, the J end lost 2 bases, and 5 bases lay between the germline ends. CDR3 sequence reads: CSARGGQETQYF. The CDR3 DNA is TGCAGTGCTAGAGGGGGTCAAGAGACCCAGTACTTC.

This clonotype was seen at least ten times. The chain carries TRBV6-5 and TRBJ2-7, with D possibly TRBD2 on 6 matching bases. The V and J ends lost 0 bases and 6 bases respectively, with 12 bases between them. Germline CDR1 reads MNHEY; CDR2 reads SVGAGI. This CDR3 has 14 amino acids. For the CDR3, the DNA is TGTGCCAGCAGTTACTCCCGGCTGGGGGGCGAGCAGTACTTC. Its protein product is CASSYSRLGGEQYF.

This clonotype was recorded many times. The CDR3 sequence is CASSEGASYEQYF. The CDR3 DNA reads TGTGCCAGCAGTGAAGGGGCTTCCTACGAGCAGTACTTC. The chain links TRBV2 to TRBJ2-7, with D unresolved. The CDR3 consists of 13 residues. V was clipped by 1 base and J by 1 base, with 5 bases between them. The germline CDR1 and CDR2 sequences are SNHLY and FYNNEI.

This clonotype was detected ten times or more. The chain links TRBV20-1 to TRBJ2-1; tentatively, D is TRBD1 or TRBD2 (5 bases each). V was cut by 5 bases and J by 8 bases, with 16 bases left in between. This CDR3 comprises 13 residues. Germline CDR1 is DFQATT and CDR2 is SNEGSKA (reference sequence). CDR3 DNA: TGCAGTGCTTCCCCCGGGACCCACCATGAGCAGTTCTTC. Translated: CSASPGTHHEQFF.

Only a few counts were recorded for this clonotype. The chain carries TRBV29-1 and TRBJ2-1; perhaps D is TRBD1 or TRBD2 (5 bases each). The V gene's germline CDR1 is SQVTM and CDR2 ANQGSEA. This CDR3 comprises 13 residues. V was trimmed by 4 bases and J by 7 bases, leaving 14 bases between them. CDR3 sequence (DNA): TGCAGCGTTGGGGCAGGGACGGGGAATGAGCAGTTCTTC. Its protein is CSVGAGTGNEQFF.

This clonotype turned up a few times. The V and J genes are TRBV28 and TRBJ2-7; 9 bases align to TRBD2. V shed 7 bases, J shed 5 bases, and the junction held 9 bases outside the gene matches. Germline-derived CDR1 and CDR2 are MDHEN and SYDVKM. This CDR3 has 14 amino acids. This CDR3 reads CASNPAGGSHEQYF. CDR3 in DNA: TGTGCCAGCAATCCGGCGGGAGGGAGCCACGAGCAGTACTTC.

This clonotype was found many times. The V and J genes are TRBV7-9 and TRBJ2-7, with D perhaps TRBD2 (5 bases). V lost 5 bases to trimming and J lost 0 bases, with 20 bases between them. Germline CDR1 reads SEHNR; CDR2 reads FQNEAQ (reference sequence). The CDR3 runs to 17 residues. The CDR3 nucleotides are TGTGCCAGCAGCGACACCCCGGGAAAACCCCGCTCCTACGAGCAGTACTTC. It specifies CASSDTPGKPRSYEQYF.

This chain joins TRBV9 and TRBJ2-5, with a weak D call TRBD1 (5 bases). The CDR3 consists of 15 residues. Germline CDR1 is SGDLS and CDR2 is YYNGEE. With 0 bases removed from V and 1 base from J, the gap between germline ends came to 10 bases. This CDR3 reads CASSVDQGSQETQYF. For the CDR3, the DNA is TGTGCCAGCAGCGTAGATCAGGGCAGCCAAGAGACCCAGTACTTC.

This chain joins TRBV9 and TRBJ2-7, with 11 nucleotides matching TRBD1. From germline, CDR1 is SGDLS and CDR2 YYNGEE. This CDR3 spans 15 amino acids. Trimming removed 3 bases from V and 5 bases from J; junction bases left unmatched: 7. The CDR3 loop reads CASSARTGGRNEQYF. For the CDR3, the DNA is TGTGCCAGCAGCGCCCGGACAGGGGGCCGCAACGAGCAGTACTTC.

This clonotype has at least ten counts. V is TRBV7-2 and J is TRBJ2-7; no clear D. Trimming cost V 3 bases and J 6 bases, with 6 bases left between them. The V gene's germline CDR1 is SGHTA and CDR2 FQGNSA. CDR3 length equals 11 residues. The CDR3 is CASSLFTEQYF. The DNA for the CDR3 is TGTGCCAGCAGCTTGTTCACCGAGCAGTACTTC.

The V gene is TRBV6-1, the J gene TRBJ2-2, with D hard to call. Germline CDR1 reads MNHNS; CDR2 reads SASEGT. Deletions cut 8 bases from V and 2 bases from J, with 9 bases between. The CDR3 spans 13 residues. In DNA, the CDR3 is TGTGCCAGCCGTCCACTAAACACCGGGGAGCTGTTTTTT. Protein: CASRPLNTGELFF.

The chain links TRBV30 to TRBJ2-2; a weak D match, TRBD1 (6 bases). The CDR3 has 15 residues. Germline CDR1 is GTSNPN and CDR2 is SVGIG (reference sequence). V lost 2 bases to trimming and J lost 4 bases, with 14 bases between them. The CDR3 sequence: CAWSPLGGSTGELFF. For the CDR3, the DNA is TGTGCCTGGAGTCCCTTAGGGGGTAGCACCGGGGAGCTGTTTTTT.

This clonotype was recorded many times. CDR3 DNA: TGTGCCAGCTCACCACTTCTTGGGGAGGAAGCTTTCTTT. Its translation is CASSPLLGEEAFF. The V and J genes are TRBV18 and TRBJ1-1; D is unresolved. Per the germline V gene, CDR1 is KGHSH and CDR2 is LQKENI. CDR3 size: 13 residues. The germline V and J ends were trimmed by 1 base and 8 bases, with 11 bases remaining between them.

This rearrangement joins TRBV28 to TRBJ1-5; D ambiguous. Trimming left V 7 bases short and J 5 bases short, with 9 bases between. Per germline, CDR1 MDHEN and CDR2 SYDVKM. The CDR3 has 12 amino acids. DNA for the CDR3: TGTGCCAGCAAATACGAGGATCAGCCCCAGCATTTT. Its protein product is CASKYEDQPQHF.

The chain uses TRBV30 and TRBJ1-4, with unresolved D. Trimming stripped 7 bases from V and 0 bases from J, with 15 bases between. Germline V gene data show CDR1 as GTSNPN and CDR2 as SVGIG (reference sequence). The CDR3 length is 15 residues. The CDR3 DNA follows: TGTGCCTTGATCATGACCGCCCCAACTAATGAAAAACTGTTTTTT. Its translation is CALIMTAPTNEKLFF.